This T cell receptor beta chain was captured by sequencing in a study of CD8 T cells in Susac syndrome. Study-wide points: In its TCR sequencing and HLA analysis, the study acknowledged that the number of individuals was relatively small.

An input of about 0.5 to 1 ug of RNA was subjected to reverse transcription using random hexamers. One entry per CDR3 protein, called by TCRdb with MiXCR from the immunoSEQ multiplex PCR reads. Altogether roughly 150,000 distinct CDR3 sequences are present, around 95% being singletons, with the ten largest covering 0.14% to 0.15%. This clonotype was recorded once. Its matching antigen is unknown. The sequenced target, TCR beta, came from blood CD8+ and CD4+ T cells. Germline assignment: CDR1 SGHRS and CDR2 YFSETQ. This CDR3 contains 16 residues. Trimming took off 2 bases at V and 4 bases at J, with 18 bases between the two ends.

The origin of this receptor is a human donor with multiple sclerosis. The source material was CD8+ T cells from PBMCs. The chain carries TRBV5-1 and TRBJ1-1; no definite D call. CDR3 sequence (DNA): TGCGCCAGCAGCTTCCGGGGTCCTGAGGAAGGCACTGAAGCTTTCTTT. Translation gives CASSFRGPEEGTEAFF.